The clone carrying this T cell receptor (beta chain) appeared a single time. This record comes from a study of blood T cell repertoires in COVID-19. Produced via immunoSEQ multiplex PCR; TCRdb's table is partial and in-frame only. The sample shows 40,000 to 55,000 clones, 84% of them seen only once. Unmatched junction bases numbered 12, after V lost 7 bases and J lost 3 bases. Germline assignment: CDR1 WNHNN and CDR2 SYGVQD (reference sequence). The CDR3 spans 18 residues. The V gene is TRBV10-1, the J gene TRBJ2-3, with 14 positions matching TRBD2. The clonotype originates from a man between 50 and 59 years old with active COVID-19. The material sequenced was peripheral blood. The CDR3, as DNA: TGCGCCAGCACAGCCGGGACTAGCGGGGGAGTCGGGACAGATACGCAGTATTTT. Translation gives CASTAGTSGGVGTDTQYF.